Listed below are T cell receptor beta chains from one sample, sequenced in a study of long-term antiretroviral therapy in people with HIV. Libraries were prepared by immunoSEQ multiplex PCR; TCRdb keeps only in-frame clonotypes and omits some of them. The table includes 20,000 to 25,000 clones, 80% to 95% detected once. Sequences were derived from unsorted PBMCs, sampled 4.4 years after starting antiretroviral therapy. Receptors originate from a woman aged 50 to 65 with HIV. CDR3s include the opening cysteine and the closing phenylalanine or tryptophan. The order of the fields is J gene, D gene, V gene, clone size, CDR3 DNA, CDR3 protein. A D gene is named only where the DNA matches it firmly. Not every row has a clone size; where given, it reads once, few, many or a size class.

>TRBJ2-7|TRBD2|TRBV27|.
TGTGCCAGCAGTCCTACTAGCGCCGAGCAGTACTTC
CASSPTSAEQYF
>TRBJ2-1|TRBD2|TRBV5-1|once
TGCGCCAGCAGCTTCGGGGGGGCCCGGAACTACAATGAGCAGTTCTTC
CASSFGGARNYNEQFF
>TRBJ2-7|.|TRBV29-1|.
TGCAGCGTTCGGCTCATTAACTCCTACGAGCAGTACTTC
CSVRLINSYEQYF
>TRBJ2-7|.|TRBV2|.
TGTGCCAGCAGTGAGGCTTTTGGGAATCTCGACGAGCAGTACTTC
CASSEAFGNLDEQYF
>TRBJ1-5|.|TRBV2|once
TGTGCCAGCAGTGAACCACGCGGGGGGAAGGGTCAGCCCCAGCATTTT
CASSEPRGGKGQPQHF
>TRBJ1-1|.|TRBV7-8|.
TGTGCCAGCAGCTTAGCCGGGGAGGCTTTCTTT
CASSLAGEAFF
>TRBJ1-4|.|TRBV5-5|.
TGTGCCAGCAGCTTGGACCTGAGGGAAAAACTGTTTTTT
CASSLDLREKLFF
>TRBJ1-2|.|TRBV7-2|.
TGTGCCAGCAGCTTAGTGGTGGGGCAGGACTATGGCTACACCTTC
CASSLVVGQDYGYTF
>TRBJ1-1|.|TRBV29-1|few
TGCAGCGTTGTGGCCTTAGGGAACACTGAAGCTTTCTTT
CSVVALGNTEAFF
>TRBJ2-3|TRBD2|TRBV5-1|.
TGCGCCAGCTATACTAGACTAGCGGAAACAGATACGCAGTATTTT
CASYTRLAETDTQYF
>TRBJ1-2|TRBD1|TRBV7-9|.
TGTGCCAGCAGCTTACCGGGGACAGGAAGCTATGCGGATGGCTACACCTTC
CASSLPGTGSYADGYTF
>TRBJ2-1|.|TRBV4-1|.
TGCGCCAGCAGCCAGGGGACCGCGGGCAATGAGCAGTTCTTC
CASSQGTAGNEQFF
>TRBJ2-7|TRBD2|TRBV12-5|.
TGTGCTAGTGGTTTGGTACGTAGCGGGGGGGCCTACGAGCAGTACTTC
CASGLVRSGGAYEQYF
>TRBJ2-7|.|TRBV30|.
TGTGCCTGGCGGCCCCCCGGGCTGTACGAGCAGTACTTC
CAWRPPGLYEQYF
>TRBJ1-2|.|TRBV6-1|.
TGTGCCAGCGGAGGGGACTATGGCTACACCTTC
CASGGDYGYTF
>TRBJ2-1|TRBD2|TRBV5-1|once
TGCGCCAGCATCACCGGCTCGACTAGCAGCCACAATGAGCAGTTCTTC
CASITGSTSSHNEQFF
>TRBJ1-1|.|TRBV4-3|.
TGCGCCAGCAGCCAGACAGGGAACACTGAAGCTTTCTTT
CASSQTGNTEAFF
>TRBJ1-4|.|TRBV9|.
TGTGCCAGCAGCGGATTAGGTGCAACTAATGAAAAACTGTTTTTT
CASSGLGATNEKLFF
>TRBJ2-7|.|TRBV5-8|.
TGTGCCAGCAGCCCCCGCGCATCCTACGAGCAGTACTTC
CASSPRASYEQYF
>TRBJ1-1|.|TRBV29-1|.
TGCAGCGTTGAAGGAGACCCACAGGGGAACACTGAAGCTTTCTTT
CSVEGDPQGNTEAFF
>TRBJ1-3|.|TRBV5-4|.
TGTGCCAGCAGCCTGGCGAGGGGCCAGAGCTCTGGAAACACCATATATTTT
CASSLARGQSSGNTIYF
>TRBJ2-7|TRBD1|TRBV19|.
TGTGCCAGTAGTCCCGGGACAGGGGGCGAGCAGTACTTC
CASSPGTGGEQYF
>TRBJ2-7|.|TRBV7-2|.
TGTGCCAGCAGCTTAGCGCAATCGGGTATCGGGTACGAGCAGTACTTC
CASSLAQSGIGYEQYF
>TRBJ1-1|.|TRBV5-4|.
TGTGCCAGCAGCCCCTTAGGGGGGGCCATCACCACTGAAGCTTTCTTT
CASSPLGGAITTEAFF
>TRBJ1-2|.|TRBV15|.
TGTGCCACCAGCAGAGAAACTGGGGGGCTGTCTAACTATGGCTACACCTTC
CATSRETGGLSNYGYTF
>TRBJ2-7|.|TRBV11-2|.
TGTGCCAGCAGCTTTATCGGGGGACCCTCCTACGAGCAGTACTTC
CASSFIGGPSYEQYF
>TRBJ1-5|.|TRBV2|.
TGTGCCAGCAGTGAAACAGCGTATAGCAATCAGCCCCAGCATTTT
CASSETAYSNQPQHF
>TRBJ2-4|.|TRBV12-5|.
TGTGCTAGTGGTTTGTTAATAGGGCTGGGGGGCAAAAACATTCAGTACTTC
CASGLLIGLGGKNIQYF
>TRBJ1-1|.|TRBV5-6|.
TGTGCCAGCAGCCACTCGGGGAGGGCATTAGCTGAAGCTTTCTTT
CASSHSGRALAEAFF
>TRBJ2-5|TRBD2|TRBV5-1|.
TGCGCCAGCAGCCTAGCGGGGGGCCTACAAGAGACCCAGTACTTC
CASSLAGGLQETQYF
>TRBJ2-7|.|TRBV19|.
TGTGCCAGTAGTATGGGGAACGAGCAGTACTTC
CASSMGNEQYF
>TRBJ2-5|.|TRBV25-1|.
TGTGCCAGCAGGGCGGGCAGCCAGTACCAAGAGACCCAGTACTTC
CASRAGSQYQETQYF
>TRBJ2-3|.|TRBV20-1|.
TGCAGGACTCAAACCGCGGATACGCAGTATTTT
CRTQTADTQYF
>TRBJ1-2|.|TRBV6-5|.
TGTGCCAGCACTCCAAGGGTTCGGGCCTACGGCTACACCTTC
CASTPRVRAYGYTF
>TRBJ2-3|TRBD2|TRBV7-6|.
TGTGCCAGCAGCATTATAGCGGGGGGACCTGGGGGTCGCACAGATACGCAGTATTTT
CASSIIAGGPGGRTDTQYF
>TRBJ1-6|TRBD1|TRBV19|.
TGTGCCAGTAGTATAGCCGGACAGGGGGCTGCCAATTCACCCCTCCACTTT
CASSIAGQGAANSPLHF
>TRBJ1-2|.|TRBV5-6|.
TGTGCCAGCAGCTTGGCGACAGGACCTAACTATGGCTACACCTTC
CASSLATGPNYGYTF
>TRBJ2-5|.|TRBV7-2|.
TGTGCCAGCAGCTTAGGAGGGGGGGCCCCGGGGACCCAGTACTTC
CASSLGGGAPGTQYF
>TRBJ1-2|.|TRBV2|.
TGTGCCAGCAGTGAAGGGAATGGCTACACCTTC
CASSEGNGYTF
>TRBJ2-5|.|TRBV7-3|.
TGTGCCAGCAGCTTAAAAACTCGACACTACGGGGGACAAGAGACCCAGTACTTC
CASSLKTRHYGGQETQYF
>TRBJ2-2|TRBD1|TRBV5-1|.
TGCGCCAGCAGCTTGGTGGGACAGGGGAACACCGGGGAGCTGTTTTTT
CASSLVGQGNTGELFF
>TRBJ1-2|TRBD1|TRBV30|few
TGTGCCTGGAGTGGGGACAGGGAGATAGCTAACTATGGCTACACCTTC
CAWSGDREIANYGYTF
>TRBJ1-5|.|TRBV2|.
TGTGCCAGCAGTTTCTTTGGGGCGGGGGAGTCTAGCAATCAGCCCCAGCATTTT
CASSFFGAGESSNQPQHF
>TRBJ2-3|TRBD1|TRBV4-1|.
TGCGCCAGCAGGCCCAGACAGGGGGCGAGGACAGATACGCAGTATTTT
CASRPRQGARTDTQYF
>TRBJ1-1|TRBD1|TRBV5-4|.
TGTGCCAGCAGCCCAACAGGGGGAGTTAACACTGAAGCTTTCTTT
CASSPTGGVNTEAFF
>TRBJ1-1|.|TRBV30|.
TGTGCCTTACCGGGAGGGACTGAAGCTTTCTTT
CALPGGTEAFF